The source of this TCR beta chain is a study of identical twins. TCRdb analysed the 5' RACE reads with MiXCR anew, one entry per CDR3 protein. Among about 530,000 distinct CDR3 sequences, roughly 15% were seen once, and the ten largest hold roughly 0.44%. This clonotype was observed a few times. Its cognate antigen is unknown. Broader study findings: The degree of excess twin sharing was weaker in beta out-of-frame sequences. The models gave estimates that fell short of the out-of-frame TCR alpha sharing seen in monozygotic twins. Abundant cord blood beta clonotypes carried fewer insertions; memory repertoires showed none.

Per the germline V gene, CDR1 is MNHNS and CDR2 is SASEGT. The V end was cut by 2 bases, the J end by 13 bases, with 9 bases between. The CDR3 sequence is 10 residues long. The same sample was also used in a study of yellow fever vaccine responses in identical twins.

This receptor was identified in a woman between 18 and 29 years old in good health. V is TRBV6-1 and J is TRBJ2-7; possible D gene TRBD1, 6 bases. The sequencing sample was made of CD4+ T cells sorted from blood. This CDR3 reads CASSERGHYF. The CDR3 nucleotides read TGTGCCAGCAGTGAAAGGGGACACTACTTC.